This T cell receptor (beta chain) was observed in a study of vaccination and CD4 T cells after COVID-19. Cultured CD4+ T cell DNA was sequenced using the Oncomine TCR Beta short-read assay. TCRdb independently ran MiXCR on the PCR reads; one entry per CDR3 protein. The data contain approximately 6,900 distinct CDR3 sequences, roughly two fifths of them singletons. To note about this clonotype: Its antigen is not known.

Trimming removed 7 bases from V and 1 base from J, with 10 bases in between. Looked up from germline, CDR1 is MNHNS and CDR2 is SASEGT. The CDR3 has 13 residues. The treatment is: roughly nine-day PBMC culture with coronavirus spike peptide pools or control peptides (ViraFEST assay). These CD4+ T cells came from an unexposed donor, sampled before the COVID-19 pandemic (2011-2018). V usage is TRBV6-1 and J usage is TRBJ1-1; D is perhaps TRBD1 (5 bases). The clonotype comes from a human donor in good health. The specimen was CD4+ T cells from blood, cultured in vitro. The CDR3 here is CASMGLWNTEAFF. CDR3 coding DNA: TGTGCCAGCATGGGACTTTGGAACACTGAAGCTTTCTTT.